A single sample gave rise to the 5 T cell receptor beta chains below, sequenced in a study of shared clonotypes between healthy human individuals. The assay was immunoSEQ multiplex PCR, and TCRdb's table has in-frame clones only and misses some. The sample records around 700,000 clones, around 74% being singletons. Specimen: memory CD4+ T cells sorted from blood. Subset denoted: CD45RA-negative fraction. The receptor set was obtained from a woman between 25 and 40 years old in good health.

The V call is TRBV7-8, the J call TRBJ1-1, with D maybe TRBD1 (5 bases). The CDR3 is 15 amino acids. Between the trimmed V and J ends, which lost 5 bases and 3 bases, there was a span of 16 bases. CDR1 is SGHVS and CDR2 is FQNEAQ in the germline V gene. The chain's CDR3 is CASSPRDGGHTEAFF. CDR3 DNA sequence: TGTGCCAGCAGCCCGAGGGACGGCGGGCACACTGAAGCTTTCTTT.

The chain combines TRBV2 with TRBJ2-1; no definite D call. Germline V gene lookup returns CDR1 SNHLY and CDR2 FYNNEI. The CDR3 consists of 11 residues. V lost 5 bases and J 4 bases, leaving 3 bases between the germline ends. The CDR3 nucleotides read TGTGCCAGCAGTAATTACAATGAGCAGTTCTTC. Protein product: CASSNYNEQFF.

A single count supports this clone. The chain is built from TRBV11-3 and TRBJ1-3; D is undetermined. Trimming removed 7 bases from V and 4 bases from J, with 17 bases in between. Looked up from germline, CDR1 is SGHNT and CDR2 is YENEEA. This CDR3 has 15 residues. CDR3: CASITPGSSGNTIYF. The CDR3 nucleotides are TGTGCCAGCATCACTCCGGGGTCTTCAGGAAACACCATATATTTT.

This clone was seen once. The chain couples TRBV4-1 to TRBJ2-3; the D is unclear. CDR1 and CDR2 (germline): MGHRA, YSYEKL. The CDR3 loop spans 16 amino acids. Trimming left V 2 bases short and J 2 bases short, with 14 bases between. CDR3 nucleotides: TGCGCCAGCAGCCAAAGTCCAGCAGAGCCCACAGATACGCAGTATTTT. It yields the protein CASSQSPAEPTDTQYF.

A word on this clone: The same CDR3 also results from other DNA sequences found in this sample. V and J are TRBV5-1 and TRBJ1-3; D is unclear. V lost 3 bases to trimming and J lost 0 bases, with 7 bases between them. The CDR3 runs to 14 residues. Germline loops: CDR1 SGHRS, CDR2 YFSETQ. As DNA, the CDR3 is TGCGCCAGCAGCTCGGCAACCTCTGGAAACACCATATATTTT. Its protein is CASSSATSGNTIYF.